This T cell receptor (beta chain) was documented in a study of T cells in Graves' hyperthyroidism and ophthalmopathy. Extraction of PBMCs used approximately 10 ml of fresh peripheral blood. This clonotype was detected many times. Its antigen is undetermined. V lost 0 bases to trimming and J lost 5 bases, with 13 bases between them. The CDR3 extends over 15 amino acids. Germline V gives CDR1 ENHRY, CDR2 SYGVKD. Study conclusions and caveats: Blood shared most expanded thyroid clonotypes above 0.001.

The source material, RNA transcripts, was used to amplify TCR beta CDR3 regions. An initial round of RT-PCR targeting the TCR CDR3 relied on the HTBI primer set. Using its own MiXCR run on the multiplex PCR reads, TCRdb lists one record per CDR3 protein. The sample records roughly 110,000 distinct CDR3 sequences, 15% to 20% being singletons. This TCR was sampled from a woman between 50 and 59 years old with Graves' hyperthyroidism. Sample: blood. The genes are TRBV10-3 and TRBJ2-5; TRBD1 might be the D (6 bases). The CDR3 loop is CAISESEQGGETQYF. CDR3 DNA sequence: TGTGCCATCAGTGAGTCTGAACAGGGTGGCGAGACCCAGTACTTC.